The T cell receptor (beta chain) under discussion was sequenced for a study of CD8 T cells in Susac syndrome. CD8+ and CD4+ T cells taken from blood had their TCR beta sequenced. Patients with stable or active relapsing-remitting disease, all of them treatment-naive, made up the multiple sclerosis controls. The CDR3 spans 15 residues. V was pared by 3 bases and J by 6 bases, with 15 bases between. Germline loops: CDR1 LNHDA, CDR2 SQIVND (reference sequence). When the RNA was reverse transcribed, random hexamers were used with an input of roughly 0.5 to 1 ug. The authors amplified TCR beta CDR3 across 54 Vbeta and 13 Jbeta using immunoSEQ multiplex PCR. TCRdb passed the immunoSEQ multiplex PCR reads through MiXCR, listing each CDR3 protein once. The table includes about 130,000 distinct CDR3 sequences, 93% detected once.

This receptor was obtained from a human donor with multiple sclerosis. The sample taken for sequencing was CD8+ T cells from PBMCs. The chain links TRBV19 to TRBJ1-5; weak D call: TRBD1 (5 bases). CDR3 DNA sequence: TGTGCCAGTAGTATCAGTAGGGGTAGGGCTCAGCCCCAGCATTTT. It translates to CASSISRGRAQPQHF.